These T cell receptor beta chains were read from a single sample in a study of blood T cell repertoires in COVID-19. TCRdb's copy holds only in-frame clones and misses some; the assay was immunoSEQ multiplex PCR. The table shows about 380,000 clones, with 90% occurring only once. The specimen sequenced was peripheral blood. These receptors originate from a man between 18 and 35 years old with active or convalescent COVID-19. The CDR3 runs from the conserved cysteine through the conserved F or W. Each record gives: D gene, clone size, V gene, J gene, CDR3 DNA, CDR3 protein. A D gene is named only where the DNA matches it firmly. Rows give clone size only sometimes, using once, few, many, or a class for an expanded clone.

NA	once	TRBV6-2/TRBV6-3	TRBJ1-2	TGTGCCAGCTGCCAGGCCCGGGGCTATGGCTACACCTTC	CASCQARGYGYTF
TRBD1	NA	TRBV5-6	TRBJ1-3	TGTGCCAGCAGCAAGGACAGGGGAAACACCATATATTTT	CASSKDRGNTIYF
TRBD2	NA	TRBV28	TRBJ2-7	TGTGCCAGCAACCTAGCGGACATCTCCTACGAGCAGTACTTC	CASNLADISYEQYF
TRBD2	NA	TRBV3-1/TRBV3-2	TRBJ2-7	TGTGCCAGCAGCTGGACTAGTTCGGCCGAGCAGTACTTC	CASSWTSSAEQYF
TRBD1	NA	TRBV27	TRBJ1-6	TGTGCCAGCAGCTACTCGGGACAGTTTAATTCACCCCTCCACTTT	CASSYSGQFNSPLHF
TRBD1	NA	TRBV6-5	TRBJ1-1	TGTGCCAGCAGTTACCACGGACAGGGCTGGACTGAAGCTTTCTTT	CASSYHGQGWTEAFF
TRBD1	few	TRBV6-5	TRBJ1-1	TGTGCCAGCAGTACCGCGGGACAGCAGAACACTGAAGCTTTCTTT	CASSTAGQQNTEAFF
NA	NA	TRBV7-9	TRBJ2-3	TGTGCCAGCACCTCAAAGGGTGGCGGGGTGAGCGATACGCAGTATTTT	CASTSKGGGVSDTQYF
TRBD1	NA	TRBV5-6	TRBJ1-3	TGTGCCAGCAGCCAGGACAGGGGACGAGGAAACACCATATATTTT	CASSQDRGRGNTIYF
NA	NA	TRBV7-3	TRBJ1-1	TGTGCCAGCAGCCCCCCAGAAAACACTGAAGCTTTCTTT	CASSPPENTEAFF
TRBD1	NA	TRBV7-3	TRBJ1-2	TGTGCCAGCAGCCCAGGACAGGGGGGTAACTATGGCTACACCTTC	CASSPGQGGNYGYTF
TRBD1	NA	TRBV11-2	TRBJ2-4	TGTGCCAGCAGCTTACACGGGACAGAGAAAAACATTCAGTACTTC	CASSLHGTEKNIQYF
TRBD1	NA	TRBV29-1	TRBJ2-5	TGCAGCGTAACCGGAGGACAGGGGGCGGAGACCCAGTACTTC	CSVTGGQGAETQYF
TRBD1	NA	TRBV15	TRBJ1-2	TGTGCCACCAGCAGTACAGGGGATGGCTACACCTTC	CATSSTGDGYTF
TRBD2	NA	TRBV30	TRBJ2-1	TGTGCCTGGAGTGGATTGCGGGGGACCGGGAGGTCAAGTGAGCAGTTCTTC	CAWSGLRGTGRSSEQFF
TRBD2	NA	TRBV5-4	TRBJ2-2	TGTGCCAGCAGCTCTGCGACTAGCGGAAACACCGGGGAGCTGTTTTTT	CASSSATSGNTGELFF
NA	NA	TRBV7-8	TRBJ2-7	TGTGCCAGCAGCTACCCAACTAGCATAGGCTACGAGCAGTACTTC	CASSYPTSIGYEQYF
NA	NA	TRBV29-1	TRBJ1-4	TGCAGCGTTGGGGTTTCAGGGACAACTAATGAAAAACTGTTTTTT	CSVGVSGTTNEKLFF
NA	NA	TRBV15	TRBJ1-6	TGTGCCACCAGCAGGGTGGGACTGAATAATTCACCCCTCCACTTT	CATSRVGLNNSPLHF
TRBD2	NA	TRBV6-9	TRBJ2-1	TGTGCCAGCAGTTTTAGCGGGAGCTACAATGAGCAGTTCTTC	CASSFSGSYNEQFF
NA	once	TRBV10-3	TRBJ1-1	TGTGCCATCAGTGAGTCGGGGGGGCTAGACGGTTTCTTT	CAISESGGLDGFF
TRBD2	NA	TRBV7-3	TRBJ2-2	TGTGCCAGCAGCTGGGGACTAGCGGGACCGAGGACCGGGGAGCTGTTTTTT	CASSWGLAGPRTGELFF
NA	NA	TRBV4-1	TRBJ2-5	TGCGCCAGCAGCCGCCGACAGATTCAAGAGACCCAGTACTTC	CASSRRQIQETQYF
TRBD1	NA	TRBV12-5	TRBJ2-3	TGTGCTAGTGTGAGGGGGCTCAAGACAGATACGCAGTATTTT	CASVRGLKTDTQYF
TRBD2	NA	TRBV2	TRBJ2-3	TGTGCCAGCTCTGGCGGGAGACCCCCAGATACGCAGTATTTT	CASSGGRPPDTQYF